These T cell receptor beta chains were read from a single sample in a study of monozygotic twins with inflammatory bowel disease. TCRdb reprocessed the 5' RACE reads, keeping one entry per CDR3 protein, no DNA. This sample's table has around 380,000 distinct CDR3 sequences. Specimen: blood. These TCRs come from a human donor with ulcerative colitis or Crohn's disease, or a healthy co-twin of an affected twin (not recorded which). The CDR3 runs from the conserved cysteine through the conserved F or W.

v_call	j_call	cdr3_aa
TRBV18	TRBJ1-2	CASSPLREVGYGYTF
TRBV29-1	TRBJ1-1	CSVPHDLNTEAFF
TRBV3-1	TRBJ2-1	CASSPRTVNEQFF
TRBV12-3/TRBV12-4	TRBJ2-1	CASSLLAGEYNEQFF
TRBV30	TRBJ2-6	CAWSPGTGGSGANVLTF
TRBV7-2	TRBJ1-2	CASSMRTGDYGYTF
TRBV5-1	TRBJ1-4	CASSPTGDNEKLFF
TRBV6-2/TRBV6-3	TRBJ2-1	CASSFGSPGGENEQFF
TRBV28	TRBJ2-7	CASIRASGSYEQYF
TRBV28	TRBJ1-1	CASSLATEAFF
TRBV11-2	TRBJ2-3	CASSLDLSASTDTQYF
TRBV4-1	TRBJ1-2	CASSQSTGEGYGYTF
TRBV6-1	TRBJ1-4	CARKGARSTNEKLFF
TRBV2	TRBJ1-1	CASSETGQVGSEAFF
TRBV28	TRBJ1-2	CASGDSYGYTF
TRBV20-1	TRBJ2-3	CSAPTGGLTDTQYF
TRBV2	TRBJ1-1	CASSEVGRTGEAFF
TRBV6-2/TRBV6-3	TRBJ2-3	CASSYVRGEGLFSTDTQYF
TRBV9	TRBJ2-5	CASSAGHGAKETQYF
TRBV11-2	TRBJ2-5	CASTADRKETQYF
TRBV11-2	TRBJ2-6	CASSLDPGLASGANVLTF
TRBV29-1	TRBJ1-2	CSVDTERSGYTF
TRBV29-1	TRBJ2-1	CSVGPDTGNEQFF
TRBV7-2	TRBJ1-2	CASSPVSVGGYGYTF
TRBV29-1	TRBJ2-7	CSIRQRYEQYF
TRBV10-3	TRBJ1-6	CAISFSEGNSPLHF
TRBV24-1	TRBJ2-7	CATSVASGYEQYF
TRBV7-2	TRBJ2-2	CASSFTGSSTGELFF
TRBV7-9	TRBJ2-3	CASSLDTRPGRYF
TRBV9	TRBJ2-5	CASSGGTSFVQETQYF
TRBV7-2	TRBJ1-2	CASGSPWRLGNYGYTF
TRBV3-1	TRBJ2-5	CASSHDRGQETQYF
TRBV7-6	TRBJ2-7	CASSHEGNEQYF
TRBV5-1	TRBJ1-6	CASSLEGRTNSPLHF
TRBV28	TRBJ1-3	CASSRESRSSGNTIYF
TRBV3-1	TRBJ2-5	CASTPTSGTRGETQYF
TRBV10-3	TRBJ1-2	CATKGQGAGGYTF
TRBV5-6	TRBJ2-2	CASRPGLTNTGELFF
TRBV5-1	TRBJ2-1	CASSVASQNSYNEQFF
TRBV5-4	TRBJ1-2	CASSLGVTLGYGYTF
TRBV27	TRBJ2-6	CASSQRGGAGANVLTF
TRBV6-5	TRBJ1-5	CASSPGPYQPQHF
TRBV12-3/TRBV12-4	TRBJ2-2	CASSPEETGELFF
TRBV6-6	TRBJ1-1	CASSYGNNRAEAFF
TRBV7-9	TRBJ2-7	CASSLDSGTYEQYF
TRBV5-1	TRBJ2-3	CASSLHGAGTVDTQYF
TRBV20-1	TRBJ1-2	CSASSGVYGYTF
TRBV7-2	TRBJ1-1	CASSSLAWNTEAFF
TRBV9	TRBJ1-2	CASSVALAGGYTF
TRBV7-2	TRBJ2-3	CASSPGLGGAFADTQYF
TRBV11-2	TRBJ2-5	CASSPFGGPQETQYF
TRBV20-1	TRBJ2-7	CSVSPRALLSYEQYF